This TCR beta chain originates from a study of human thymus T cells. This clone showed up just a few times. Its antigen is not identified. Using immunoSEQ multiplex PCR, the repertoire was profiled, and TCRdb retains in-frame clones only, with some absent. The data contain about 78,000 clones, around 96% of them seen just once; the ten biggest clones take up 0.031%. Trimming shortened V by 10 bases and J by 3 bases, and 19 bases separated the two germline ends. The germline gives CDR1 ENHRY, CDR2 SYGVKD. The CDR3 sequence is 14 residues long. Thymic material originated from resections removed in the course of corrective heart surgery. General study findings and limits: Seemingly biased V and J gene usage marked thymic and blood repertoires.

The specimen was thymus tissue. The rearrangement links TRBV10-3 to TRBJ2-7, with unresolved D. The receptor comes from a boy under two years old with a congenital heart defect but otherwise immunologically healthy. CDR3 bases: TGTGCCACGCAAGACAAGCACGGGTGCTACGAGCAGTACTTC. It encodes CATQDKHGCYEQYF.